This T cell receptor (beta chain) was identified during a study of technical replicates of blood from four donors. Data came from immunoSEQ multiplex PCR; TCRdb stores just in-frame clones and leaves some out. There are around 70,000 clones in the sample; around 94% occur only once, and 0.39% lies in the top ten. There are 14 residues in the CDR3. The V gene's germline CDR1 is MNHEY and CDR2 SMNVEV (reference sequence). V dropped 3 bases and J dropped 3 bases, with 8 bases sitting between them. Comment on this clone: The sample carries other DNA sequences with the same CDR3.

The chain recombines TRBV27 with TRBJ1-4, with D perhaps matching TRBD1 (5 bases). The TCR comes from a human donor in good health. The sample comprised T cells isolated from PBMCs. In DNA form, the CDR3 reads TGTGCCAGCAGTTTGTTAGGGGCTAATGAAAAACTGTTTTTT. This gives the protein CASSLLGANEKLFF.